This TCR beta chain stems from a study of patients and donors after allogeneic stem cell transplantation. There are a few counts of this clonotype. This CDR3 is built from 16 residues. The germline V gene encodes CDR1 MNHEY and CDR2 SVGEGT. V was clipped by 6 bases and J by 4 bases; unmatched bases: 8. TCRdb processed the RT-PCR reads anew with MiXCR; each CDR3 protein has one entry. This sample carries about 150,000 distinct CDR3 sequences, approximately 37% of them seen once, and the ten largest clones take about 50%. The chain combines TRBV6-2 or TRBV6-3 with TRBJ2-1; 11 bases agree with TRBD2. The sequence came from a human donor who was either an allogeneic HSCT recipient or a stem cell or donor lymphocyte infusion donor (not recorded which). It is not recorded whose cells these are; they may come from a transplant donor. The sequenced sample consisted of blood, either unsorted or a sorted T cell fraction (not recorded which). In nucleotides, the CDR3 is TGTGCCAGCAGGTTAGGGGGACTAGCGGTTTACAATGAGCAGTTCTTC. Protein: CASRLGGLAVYNEQFF.